This T cell receptor beta chain is drawn from a study of Ad26.COV2.S vaccination and SARS-CoV-2 variants. The CDR3 is made up of 15 amino acids. V gave up 8 bases and J gave up 0 bases, with 11 bases separating them. The germline V gene has CDR1 MDHEN and CDR2 SYDVKM. Assay used: immunoSEQ multiplex PCR; TCRdb lists only in-frame clones, some missing. The sample holds 300,000 to 400,000 clones, 86% seen once. Study-wide results and limits: After vaccination, reports described spike-specific CD8+ and CD4+ T cell responses as showing substantial breadth.

Comment on this clone: No antigen is known for it.

Documented treatment: 15 to 20 received Ad26.COV2.S at low or high dose, single or two shots; a few received placebo; per-sample allocation not given. Samples were taken on day 63 after the first vaccine or placebo injection. This TCR came from a person aged 18-65 years who received the Ad26.COV2.S COVID-19 vaccine or a placebo. The source was peripheral blood, collected in a trial of Ad26.COV2.S vaccine versus placebo. The chain has TRBV28 and TRBJ1-6; the D is unclear. As DNA, the CDR3 is TGTGCCAGCTGGAGGATGAGCTCCTATAATTCACCCCTCCACTTT. Amino acids: CASWRMSSYNSPLHF.